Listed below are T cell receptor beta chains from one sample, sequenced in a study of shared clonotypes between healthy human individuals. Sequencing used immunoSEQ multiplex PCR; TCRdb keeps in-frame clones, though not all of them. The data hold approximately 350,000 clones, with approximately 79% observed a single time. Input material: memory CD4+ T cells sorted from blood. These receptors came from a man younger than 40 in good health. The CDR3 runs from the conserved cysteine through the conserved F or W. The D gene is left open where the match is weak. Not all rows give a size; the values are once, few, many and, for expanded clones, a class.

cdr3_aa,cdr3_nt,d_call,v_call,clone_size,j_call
CASSLRWAGDTQYF,TGTGCCAGCAGCTTAAGGTGGGCGGGGGATACGCAGTATTTT,-,TRBV7-6,-,TRBJ2-3
CAISESSRGEQFF,TGTGCCATCAGTGAGTCAAGCAGGGGTGAGCAGTTCTTC,-,TRBV10-3,-,TRBJ2-1
CAWVFRVTGELFF,TGTGCCTGGGTCTTCAGGGTTACCGGGGAGCTGTTTTTT,-,TRBV30,few,TRBJ2-2
CASKGLVSSDTQYF,TGTGCCAGCAAAGGACTAGTTTCTTCAGATACGCAGTATTTT,TRBD2,TRBV11-2,-,TRBJ2-3
CASSLVPGLEQETQYF,TGTGCCAGCAGCTTGGTTCCGGGACTAGAGCAAGAGACCCAGTACTTC,TRBD2,TRBV5-5,-,TRBJ2-5
CASSPQRDTGELFF,TGTGCCAGCAGCCCCCAGAGGGACACCGGGGAGCTGTTTTTT,-,TRBV7-9,few,TRBJ2-2
CASSIGGRNTEAFF,TGTGCCAGTAGTATAGGGGGTCGGAACACTGAAGCTTTCTTT,-,TRBV19,-,TRBJ1-1
CASSSRQFFSYGYTF,TGTGCCAGCAGTTCCCGGCAGTTTTTCTCCTATGGCTACACCTTC,-,TRBV27,once,TRBJ1-2
CASSYGTSDTQYF,TGTGCCAGCAGCTACGGGACCTCAGATACGCAGTATTTT,-,TRBV7-3,once,TRBJ2-3
CASSGTGGLNEKLFF,TGCGCCAGCAGCGGGACAGGGGGCCTTAATGAAAAACTGTTTTTT,TRBD1,TRBV5-1,-,TRBJ1-4
CASSLGREYTF,TGTGCCAGCAGCTTGGGAAGGGAGTACACCTTC,-,TRBV7-9,-,TRBJ1-2
CASSFDRAPTEAFF,TGTGCCAGCAGCTTCGACAGGGCCCCCACTGAAGCTTTCTTT,TRBD1,TRBV5-5,-,TRBJ1-1
CASSLIGNQPQHF,TGTGCCAGCAGTTTAATTGGTAATCAGCCCCAGCATTTT,-,TRBV28,-,TRBJ1-5
CASSLRDRVSYEQYF,TGCGCCAGCAGCCTCCGGGACAGGGTCTCCTACGAGCAGTACTTC,TRBD1,TRBV10-2,-,TRBJ2-7
CASSFHPTAKRGYGYTF,TGTGCCAGCAGTTTCCACCCCACGGCGAAAAGAGGCTATGGCTACACCTTC,-,TRBV28,-,TRBJ1-2
CASSPGTITYEQYF,TGTGCCAGCAGCCCCGGGACGATTACCTACGAGCAGTACTTC,-,TRBV28,few,TRBJ2-7
CASSIKAPKGNEQFF,TGTGCCAGTAGTATAAAGGCACCTAAGGGGAATGAGCAGTTCTTC,-,TRBV19,-,TRBJ2-1
CASSEAFGTSYYQETQYF,TGTGCCAGCAGCGAGGCGTTCGGGACTAGCTATTACCAAGAGACCCAGTACTTC,TRBD2,TRBV7-2,-,TRBJ2-5
CASSLAGSPGTQYF,TGCGCCAGCAGCTTGGCGGGGTCGCCAGGTACGCAGTATTTT,-,TRBV5-1,-,TRBJ2-3
CASSPSGESYEQYF,TGCGCCAGCAGCCCTAGCGGAGAAAGCTACGAGCAGTACTTC,TRBD2,TRBV5-1,-,TRBJ2-7
CASSQTGHSNEKLFF,TGCGCCAGCAGCCAAACGGGACACTCTAATGAAAAACTGTTTTTT,-,TRBV4-1,-,TRBJ1-4
CASSASGPDTQYF,TGTGCCAGCAGCGCTAGCGGCCCAGATACGCAGTATTTT,TRBD2,TRBV7-9,-,TRBJ2-3
CASRGQSYEQYF,TGTGCCAGCAGGGGACAGTCCTACGAGCAGTACTTC,TRBD1,TRBV6-5,-,TRBJ2-7
CSVEAYFSYNEQFF,TGCAGCGTTGAAGCCTATTTCTCCTACAATGAGCAGTTCTTC,-,TRBV29-1,-,TRBJ2-1
CASKEMAVRSGKNIQYF,TGTGCCAGCAAGGAGATGGCAGTTCGGTCTGGCAAAAACATTCAGTACTTC,-,TRBV2,few,TRBJ2-4
CASSSVGEKVEQFF,TGTGCCAGCAGCTCCGTCGGGGAGAAGGTTGAGCAGTTCTTC,-,TRBV5-6,many,TRBJ2-1
CAISDEGGNEKLFF,TGTGCCATCAGTGACGAGGGGGGGAATGAAAAACTGTTTTTT,-,TRBV10-3,few,TRBJ1-4
CASSGETANSPLHF,TGCGCCAGCAGCGGGGAGACAGCTAATTCACCCCTCCACTTT,-,TRBV5-1,-,TRBJ1-6
CASSQERAAGNTIYF,TGTGCCAGCAGCCAAGAGAGGGCCGCTGGAAACACCATATATTTT,-,TRBV4-2,-,TRBJ1-3
CASSKTGGDEKLFF,TGTGCCAGCAGTAAAACAGGGGGCGACGAAAAACTGTTTTTT,TRBD1,TRBV28,-,TRBJ1-4
CASSRGIGGEKLFF,TGTGCCAGCAGCCGGGGAATTGGGGGTGAAAAACTGTTTTTT,-,TRBV7-2,-,TRBJ1-4
CASSLGYGKNTEAFF,TGCGCCAGCAGCTTGGGGTACGGGAAAAACACTGAAGCTTTCTTT,-,TRBV5-1,-,TRBJ1-1
CAATGGPPSAFF,TGTGCCGCAACAGGGGGCCCACCGTCGGCTTTCTTT,TRBD1,TRBV28,few,TRBJ1-1
CASSISSGQVQETQYF,TGTGCCAGTAGTATCTCTTCGGGACAGGTACAAGAGACCCAGTACTTC,TRBD1,TRBV19,-,TRBJ2-5
CASSPSGLAESEQFF,TGTGCCAGCAGCCCGAGTGGACTAGCAGAGTCTGAGCAGTTCTTC,TRBD2,TRBV7-9,-,TRBJ2-1
CASRSASGTNEQFF,TGTGCCAGCAGGTCCGCTAGCGGGACCAATGAGCAGTTCTTC,TRBD2,TRBV2,-,TRBJ2-1
CASRTAGLEDKFPYEQYF,TGTGCCAGCAGAACCGCAGGACTAGAGGACAAGTTTCCCTACGAGCAGTACTTC,-,TRBV21-1,few,TRBJ2-7